Presented here are 30 T cell receptor beta chains from one specimen sequenced in a study of T cells in localized non-small cell lung cancer. Sequencing was performed with immunoSEQ multiplex PCR; in TCRdb, only in-frame clones are kept and a portion is missing. The sample includes around 21,000 clones, roughly 89% of them seen just once. Specimen: peripheral blood, collected before any cancer treatment. Source of these receptors: a male donor older than 55 with stage I lung adenocarcinoma.

This sequence joins TRBV15 and TRBJ2-6; D call uncertain. This CDR3 region has 15 residues. CDR1 is LNHNV, CDR2 YYDKDF, per germline (reference sequence). The V end lost 0 bases, the J end lost 0 bases, and 3 bases lay between the germline ends. The chain's CDR3 is CATSRDHSGANVLTF. In DNA form, the CDR3 reads TGTGCCACCAGCAGAGATCACTCTGGGGCCAACGTCCTGACTTTC.

The V call is TRBV27, the J call TRBJ1-5; 9 positions agree with TRBD1. V gave up 5 bases and J gave up 5 bases; unmatched junction bases: 4. Germline assignment: CDR1 MNHEY and CDR2 SMNVEV (reference sequence). The CDR3 covers 14 residues. CDR3 nucleotide sequence: TGTGCCAGCAGTCCGGACAGGGGCTATCAGCCCCAGCATTTT. Translated, it gives CASSPDRGYQPQHF.

The chain joins TRBV11-3 to TRBJ2-5, with 7 bases that match TRBD1. Germline CDR1 reads SGHNT; CDR2 reads YENEEA. The ends lost 2 bases at V and 10 bases at J; junction bases unmatched: 10. The CDR3 contains 14 residues. The CDR3 DNA reads TGTGCCAGCAGCTTAACTGCAGGGACAGTGAACCAGTACTTC. It encodes CASSLTAGTVNQYF.

In nucleotides, the CDR3 is TGTGCCAGCAGTTTCCAGGGGTTAGCGGGGACTGGCACAGATACGCAGTATTTT. Protein product: CASSFQGLAGTGTDTQYF. This chain uses TRBV28 with TRBJ2-3; 8 nucleotides align to TRBD2. Germline lookup yields CDR1 MDHEN and CDR2 SYDVKM. The CDR3 consists of 18 residues. Trimming removed 3 bases from V and 1 base from J; junction bases left unmatched: 12.

V is TRBV21-1 and J is TRBJ2-5. TRBV21-1 is reported as a pseudogene. The CDR3 loop spans 14 amino acids. CDR3 in DNA: TGTGCCAGCAGCAAAGGGAAGGTCGGCGAGACCCAGTACTTC. Translation gives CASSKGKVGETQYF.

The rearrangement joins TRBV7-8 to TRBJ1-2; 9 bases are a match to TRBD1. This CDR3 is 16 amino acids long. With 5 bases clipped from V and 4 bases from J, the junction kept 11 bases outside the gene matches. Germline CDR1 and CDR2: SGHVS and FQNEAQ. The CDR3 region has the DNA TGTGCCAGCAGCCAGGGACAGGGTGAAATCAGCTATGGCTACACCTTC. Protein sequence: CASSQGQGEISYGYTF.

For this clone: An end of the junction does not agree with germline; a read error may underlie this. The chain couples TRBV7-8 to TRBJ1-1; D gene ambiguous. Germline V gives CDR1 SGHVS, CDR2 FQNEAQ. The CDR3 has 14 amino acids. CDR3: CASSLRGGDTEVFF. The CDR3 DNA is TGTGCCAGCAGCCTCCGTGGAGGAGACACTGAAGTTTTCTTT. Looking up the rest from reference TRBV7-8 and TRBJ1-1 gives the full variable domain: GAGVSQSPRYKVAKRGQDVALRCDPISGHVSLFWYQQALGQGPEFLTYFQNEAQLDKSGLPSDRFFAERPEGSVSTLKIQRTQQEDSAVYLCASSLRGGDTEVFFGQGTRLTVV.

A single count supports this clone. The chain carries TRBV6-1 and TRBJ1-1; possibly TRBD1 for D (5 bases). The CDR3 runs to 14 residues. Germline V gives CDR1 MNHNS, CDR2 SASEGT. The V end was cut by 4 bases, the J end by 5 bases, with 14 bases between. The chain's CDR3 is CASSGNWDGTEAFF. In DNA form, the CDR3 reads TGTGCCAGCAGTGGCAACTGGGACGGAACTGAAGCTTTCTTT.

This sequence joins TRBV30 and TRBJ1-3, with D perhaps TRBD1 (5 bases). Between the trimmed V and J ends, which lost 2 bases and 0 bases, there was a span of 8 bases. The CDR3 is made up of 14 amino acids. Germline lookup yields CDR1 GTSNPN and CDR2 SVGIG (reference sequence). As DNA, the CDR3 is TGTGCCTGGAGTCCGGGACTCTCTGGAAACACCATATATTTT. Translation: CAWSPGLSGNTIYF. Based on the CDR3 plus reference TRBV30 and TRBJ1-3, the full variable domain is SQTIHQWPATLVQPVGSPLSLECTVEGTSNPNLYWYRQAAGRGLQLLFYSVGIGQISSEVPQNLSASRPQDRQFILSSKKLLLSDSGFYLCAWSPGLSGNTIYFGEGSWLTVV.

V is TRBV2 and J is TRBJ1-1, with D tentatively TRBD1 (6 bases). The CDR3 contains 14 residues. Germline CDR1 and CDR2: SNHLY and FYNNEI. V lost 4 bases and J lost 4, with 13 bases in between. The CDR3 DNA reads TGTGCCAGCAGTGCCCCCCAGGGGTTCACTGAAGCTTTCTTT. Its translation is CASSAPQGFTEAFF.

V usage is TRBV30 and J usage is TRBJ2-2; D ambiguous. V was cut by 0 bases and J by 5 bases, with 7 bases left in between. This CDR3 region has 13 residues. Germline V CDR1 and CDR2: GTSNPN, SVGIG (reference sequence). This CDR3 reads CAWSVWETGELFF. The CDR3, as DNA: TGTGCCTGGAGTGTATGGGAAACCGGGGAGCTGTTTTTT.

This chain uses TRBV6-4 with TRBJ1-2; maybe TRBD1 (6 bases). Trimming stripped 6 bases from V and 5 bases from J, with 19 bases between. The germline CDR1 and CDR2 sequences are MRHNA and SNTAGT. CDR3 size: 15 residues. CDR3 in DNA: TGTGCCAGCAGGGAAAGGGGGTACAGCTCGTATGGCTACACCTTC. Translating gives CASRERGYSSYGYTF.

In its sample, this clone was seen a few times. The chain combines TRBV30 with TRBJ2-7; D uncertain. Trimming took 2 bases from V and 0 from J, leaving 5 bases between them. CDR3 size: 12 residues. The germline V gene encodes CDR1 GTSNPN and CDR2 SVGIG (reference sequence). For the CDR3, the DNA is TGTGCCTGGAGTTCTAGCTCCTACGAGCAGTACTTC. Translated: CAWSSSSYEQYF. Looking up the rest from reference TRBV30 and TRBJ2-7 gives the full variable domain: SQTIHQWPATLVQPVGSPLSLECTVEGTSNPNLYWYRQAAGRGLQLLFYSVGIGQISSEVPQNLSASRPQDRQFILSSKKLLLSDSGFYLCAWSSSSYEQYFGPGTRLTVT.

CDR3 DNA sequence: TGTGCCAGCAGTTACTTGGGGGGAGAGCTGTTTTTT. This encodes CASSYLGGELFF. The gene calls are TRBV6-6 and TRBJ2-2; tentative D call: TRBD2 (6 bases). Trimming stripped 1 base from V and 11 bases from J, with 8 bases between. Germline CDR1 reads MNHNY; CDR2 reads SVGAGI (reference sequence). CDR3 length: 12 amino acids.

This clone showed up just once. The V call is TRBV19, the J call TRBJ2-3, with unresolved D. The CDR3 extends over 16 amino acids. Germline CDR1 is LNHDA and CDR2 is SQIVND (reference sequence). V lost 3 bases to trimming and J lost 2 bases, with 15 bases between them. CDR3 DNA sequence: TGTGCCAGTAGTATTGGTATTTCCGCTCTCACAGATACGCAGTATTTT. It is translated as CASSIGISALTDTQYF.

The gene calls are TRBV19 and TRBJ1-5, with unresolved D. Germline-derived CDR1 and CDR2 are LNHDA and SQIVND (reference sequence). The length of the CDR3 is 13 residues. V lost 3 bases and J 3 bases, leaving 6 bases between the germline ends. This CDR3 reads CASSIWPNQPQHF. CDR3 nucleotide sequence: TGTGCCAGTAGTATTTGGCCCAATCAGCCCCAGCATTTT.

J is TRBJ1-4 and V is TRBV5-1; 7 nucleotides line up with TRBD1. The CDR3 sequence is 14 residues long. Germline V gene sequence: CDR1 SGHRS, CDR2 YFSETQ. V was pared by 2 bases and J by 6 bases, with 4 bases of the junction left unmatched. This CDR3 reads CASSFGRGDEKLFF. The CDR3 coding sequence is TGCGCCAGCAGCTTTGGCAGGGGGGATGAAAAACTGTTTTTT.

The chain recombines TRBV5-1 with TRBJ1-2, with D perhaps TRBD1 (6 bases). V was trimmed by 5 bases and J by 1 base, leaving 15 bases between them. The CDR3 sequence is 15 residues long. Germline CDR1 reads SGHRS; CDR2 reads YFSETQ. CDR3: CASRGASLGNYGYTF. The CDR3 DNA follows: TGCGCCAGCAGGGGGGCATCCCTGGGTAACTATGGCTACACCTTC.

V gene TRBV11-2 combines with J gene TRBJ2-7; 11 bases are a match to TRBD2. CDR3 length equals 19 residues. Losses at the gene ends were 1 base for V and 1 base for J; bases not matched to a gene: 12. Germline CDR1 is SGHAT and CDR2 is FQNNGV. The chain's CDR3 is CASSLVRGSGRAESYEQYF. The CDR3 DNA reads TGTGCCAGCAGCTTAGTCCGGGGTAGCGGGAGGGCCGAGTCCTACGAGCAGTACTTC.

The rearrangement uses TRBV4-3 and TRBJ2-7; D is ambiguous. The CDR3 totals 13 residues. CDR1 and CDR2 (germline): LGHNA, YSLEER. Trimming removed 1 base from V and 3 bases from J, with 7 bases in between. The CDR3 spells CASSQVQFYEQYF. The CDR3 DNA follows: TGCGCCAGCAGCCAAGTACAGTTCTACGAGCAGTACTTC.

The chain joins TRBV19 to TRBJ1-2; perhaps TRBD1 as D (5 bases). The germline V gene has CDR1 LNHDA and CDR2 SQIVND (reference sequence). The CDR3 has 15 amino acids. Trimming pared 3 bases from V and 2 bases from J, leaving 13 bases between. This CDR3 reads CASSISWGRNYGYTF. For the CDR3, the DNA is TGTGCCAGTAGTATCAGTTGGGGCAGAAACTATGGCTACACCTTC.

The chain has TRBV28 and TRBJ2-3; tentative D call: TRBD1 (5 bases). CDR1 is MDHEN and CDR2 is SYDVKM in the germline V gene. Trimming removed 4 bases from V and 6 bases from J, with 11 bases in between. The CDR3 consists of 13 residues. CDR3 protein: CASSWAGSDTQYF. CDR3 in DNA: TGTGCCAGCAGTTGGGCAGGGTCGGATACGCAGTATTTT.

The chain recombines TRBV5-4 with TRBJ1-2; TRBD1 agrees at 10 bases. The germline V gene encodes CDR1 SGHNT and CDR2 YYREEE (reference sequence). Trimming removed 3 bases from V and 8 bases from J; junction bases left unmatched: 7. There are 14 residues in the CDR3. This CDR3 reads CASSSDRGPEGYTF. The DNA for the CDR3 is TGTGCCAGCAGCTCAGACAGGGGGCCGGAGGGCTACACCTTC.

The chain couples TRBV4-3 to TRBJ2-1; D gene ambiguous. Germline V gene lookup returns CDR1 LGHNA and CDR2 YSLEER. CDR3 length: 18 amino acids. The germline V and J ends were trimmed by 0 bases and 5 bases, with 20 bases remaining between them. DNA of the CDR3: TGCGCCAGCAGCCAAGATCCGCCTCGGGTATATCAGAACAATGAGCAGTTCTTC. Protein product: CASSQDPPRVYQNNEQFF.

The chain combines TRBV5-1 with TRBJ2-7; D may be TRBD2 (5 bases). V was pared by 2 bases and J by 3 bases, with 9 bases between. Germline V gene data show CDR1 as SGHRS and CDR2 as YFSETQ. The CDR3 is made up of 13 amino acids. The CDR3: CASSFGSDYEQYF. DNA for the CDR3: TGCGCCAGCAGCTTCGGTAGCGACTACGAGCAGTACTTC. Supplemented by reference TRBV5-1 and TRBJ2-7, the full variable domain reads KAGVTQTPRYLIKTRGQQVTLSCSPISGHRSVSWYQQTPGQGLQFLFEYFSETQRNKGNFPGRFSGRQFSNSRSEMNVSTLELGDSALYLCASSFGSDYEQYFGPGTRLTVT.

The rearrangement uses TRBV29-1 and TRBJ1-1, with D possibly being TRBD1 (5 bases). V was cut by 1 base and J by 3 bases, with 9 bases left in between. Germline CDR1 is SQVTM and CDR2 is ANQGSEA. The CDR3 sequence is 13 residues long. This chain's CDR3 is CSVEGGRDTEAFF. The CDR3 nucleotides read TGCAGCGTTGAAGGTGGCAGGGACACTGAAGCTTTCTTT.

The rearrangement links TRBV9 to TRBJ1-1, with D uncertain. Germline CDR1 SGDLS, CDR2 YYNGEE. The CDR3 is 13 residues long. V lost 3 bases and J 0 bases, leaving 6 bases between the germline ends. CDR3 protein: CASSANLNTEAFF. The CDR3 DNA reads as TGTGCCAGCAGCGCTAACCTGAACACTGAAGCTTTCTTT.

The gene calls are TRBV29-1 and TRBJ1-2; possible D gene TRBD1, 6 bases. Germline values: CDR1 SQVTM, CDR2 ANQGSEA. V was shortened by 4 bases and J by 3 bases, with 21 bases between the two germline ends. CDR3 size: 16 residues. The chain's CDR3 is CSVAAGGYQSYYGYTF. In DNA, the CDR3 is TGCAGCGTTGCTGCGGGGGGCTATCAAAGCTACTATGGCTACACCTTC. The whole variable domain, filled in from reference TRBV29-1 and TRBJ1-2, reads SAVISQKPSRDICQRGTSLTIQCQVDSQVTMMFWYRQQPGQSLTLIATANQGSEATYESGFVIDKFPISRPNLTFSTLTVSNMSPEDSSIYLCSVAAGGYQSYYGYTFGSGTRLTVV.

The chain combines TRBV5-1 with TRBJ1-1; TRBD1 matches 8 bases. The germline CDR1 and CDR2 sequences are SGHRS and YFSETQ. The trim removed 3 bases at V and 1 base at J, leaving 2 bases unmatched. The CDR3 totals 14 residues. The CDR3 nucleotides are TGCGCCAGCAGCTCCGGACAGGGGAACACTGAAGCTTTCTTT. Encoded protein: CASSSGQGNTEAFF.

The gene calls are TRBV30 and TRBJ1-1; D is unresolved. Per the germline V gene, CDR1 is GTSNPN and CDR2 is SVGIG (reference sequence). The length of the CDR3 is 14 residues. With 2 bases removed from V and 1 base from J, the gap between germline ends came to 11 bases. CDR3 DNA sequence: TGTGCCTGGAGTTTGGCAGGAGCGAACACTGAAGCTTTCTTT. Translation: CAWSLAGANTEAFF.